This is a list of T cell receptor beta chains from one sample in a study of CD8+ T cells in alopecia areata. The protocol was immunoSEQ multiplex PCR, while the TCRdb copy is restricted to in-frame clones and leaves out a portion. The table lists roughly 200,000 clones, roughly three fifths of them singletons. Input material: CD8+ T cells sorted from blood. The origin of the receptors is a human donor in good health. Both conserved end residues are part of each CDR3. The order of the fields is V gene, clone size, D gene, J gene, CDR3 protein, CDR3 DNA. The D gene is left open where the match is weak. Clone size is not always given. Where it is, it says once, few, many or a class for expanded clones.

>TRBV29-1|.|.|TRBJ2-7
CSVEEGGEQYF
TGCAGCGTTGAAGAAGGGGGCGAGCAGTACTTC
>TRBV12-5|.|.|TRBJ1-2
CASAPTGANYGYTF
TGTGCTAGTGCCCCTACGGGGGCTAACTATGGCTACACCTTC
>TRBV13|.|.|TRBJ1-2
CASSLGQGDYGYTF
TGTGCCAGCAGCTTAGGACAGGGCGACTATGGCTACACCTTC
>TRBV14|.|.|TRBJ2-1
CASSLGTHYNEQFF
TGTGCCAGCAGCCTCGGGACACATTACAATGAGCAGTTCTTC
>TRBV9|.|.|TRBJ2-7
CASSVARGIPDEQYF
TGTGCCAGCAGCGTAGCCAGGGGCATTCCAGACGAGCAGTACTTC
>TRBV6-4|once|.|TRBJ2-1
CASSDGLNEQFF
TGTGCCAGCAGTGACGGGTTGAATGAGCAGTTCTTC
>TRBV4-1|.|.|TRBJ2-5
CASSSPGLETQYF
TGCGCCAGCAGTTCTCCAGGCCTAGAGACCCAGTACTTC
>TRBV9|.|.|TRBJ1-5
CASTRGGAPNQPQHF
TGTGCCAGCACCCGAGGGGGGGCCCCCAATCAGCCCCAGCATTTT
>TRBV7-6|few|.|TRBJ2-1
CASSHGALNEQFF
TGTGCCAGCAGCCACGGGGCGCTCAATGAGCAGTTCTTC
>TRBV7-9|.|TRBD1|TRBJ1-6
CASSLGQINSPLHF
TGTGCCAGCAGCTTGGGACAGATTAATTCACCCCTCCACTTT
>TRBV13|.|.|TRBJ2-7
CASSLGGADEQYF
TGTGCCAGCAGCTTAGGGGGGGCCGACGAGCAGTACTTC
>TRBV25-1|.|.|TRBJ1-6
CASSESLSSPLHF
TGTGCCAGCAGTGAATCCCTCAGTTCACCCCTCCACTTT
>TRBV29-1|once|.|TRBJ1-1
CSASGGRAVNTEAFF
TGCAGCGCGTCCGGGGGAAGGGCGGTGAACACTGAAGCTTTCTTT
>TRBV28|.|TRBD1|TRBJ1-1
CASSLGQRNTEAFF
TGTGCCAGCAGTTTGGGACAGCGTAACACTGAAGCTTTCTTT
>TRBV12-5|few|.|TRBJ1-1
CASGLGGRTEAFF
TGTGCTAGTGGTTTGGGAGGGCGGACTGAAGCTTTCTTT
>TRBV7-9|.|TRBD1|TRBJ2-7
CASSWAGGHEQYF
TGTGCCAGCAGCTGGGCAGGGGGTCACGAGCAGTACTTC
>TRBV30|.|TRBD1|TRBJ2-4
CAWSGTGAGAKNIQYF
TGTGCCTGGAGTGGGACAGGGGCCGGGGCCAAAAACATTCAGTACTTC
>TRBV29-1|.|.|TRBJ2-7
CSVEVTSGYEQYF
TGCAGCGTTGAAGTAACTAGTGGCTACGAGCAGTACTTC
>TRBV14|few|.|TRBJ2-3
CACGAQNTDTQYF
TGTGCCTGCGGCGCGCAGAACACAGATACGCAGTATTTT
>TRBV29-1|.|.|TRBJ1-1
CSVERGGNTEAFF
TGCAGCGTTGAGAGGGGGGGGAACACTGAAGCTTTCTTT
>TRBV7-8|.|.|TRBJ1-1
CASSMNTEAFF
TGTGCCAGCAGTATGAACACTGAAGCTTTCTTT
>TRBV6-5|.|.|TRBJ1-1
CASSYSGAGWTEAFF
TGTGCCAGCAGTTACTCGGGGGCGGGGTGGACTGAAGCTTTCTTT
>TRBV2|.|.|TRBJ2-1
CASSELGSPAEQFF
TGTGCCAGCAGTGAATTGGGCAGCCCAGCGGAGCAGTTCTTC
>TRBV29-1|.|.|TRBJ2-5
CSVEDQRTSSGETQYF
TGCAGCGTTGAAGACCAAAGGACATCAAGTGGGGAGACCCAGTACTTC
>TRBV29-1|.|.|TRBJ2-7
CSVLSSEQYF
TGCAGCGTTCTCAGCTCCGAGCAGTACTTC
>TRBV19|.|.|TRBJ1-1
CASRGRPNTEAFF
TGTGCCAGTAGAGGAAGACCCAACACTGAAGCTTTCTTT
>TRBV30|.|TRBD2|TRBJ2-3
CAWSLTSGATDTQYF
TGTGCCTGGAGCCTGACTAGCGGGGCGACAGATACGCAGTATTTT
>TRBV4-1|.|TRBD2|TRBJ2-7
CASSQGTSTTYEQYF
TGCGCCAGCAGCCAAGGGACTAGCACGACCTACGAGCAGTACTTC
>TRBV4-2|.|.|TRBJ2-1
CASSPRSPSYNEQFF
TGTGCCAGCAGCCCAAGGAGCCCATCCTACAATGAGCAGTTCTTC
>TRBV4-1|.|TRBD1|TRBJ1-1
CASSQGTGDGAFF
TGCGCCAGCAGCCAAGGGACAGGGGACGGTGCTTTCTTT
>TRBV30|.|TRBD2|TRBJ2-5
CAWSQLAGLETQYF
TGTGCCTGGAGTCAGCTAGCGGGATTAGAGACCCAGTACTTC
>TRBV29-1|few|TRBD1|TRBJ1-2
CSVETRGVGYTF
TGCAGCGTTGAAACCAGGGGGGTTGGCTACACCTTC
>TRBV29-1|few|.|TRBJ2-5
CSVEGETQYF
TGCAGCGTTGAGGGAGAGACCCAGTACTTC
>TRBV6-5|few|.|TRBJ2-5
CASSYRRPQETQYF
TGTGCCAGCAGTTACCGGCGACCACAAGAGACCCAGTACTTC
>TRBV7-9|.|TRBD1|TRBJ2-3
CASSLEQGTDTQYF
TGTGCCAGCAGCTTAGAACAGGGGACAGATACGCAGTATTTT
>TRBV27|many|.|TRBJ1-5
CASSLGGRVGQPQHF
TGTGCCAGCAGTTTAGGGGGGAGAGTAGGGCAGCCCCAGCATTTT
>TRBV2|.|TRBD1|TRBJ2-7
CASSVWGQEGEQYF
TGTGCCAGCAGTGTGTGGGGACAGGAAGGGGAGCAGTACTTC
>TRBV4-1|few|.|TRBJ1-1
CASSQVGGNTEAFF
TGCGCCAGCAGCCAAGTAGGTGGGAACACTGAAGCTTTCTTT
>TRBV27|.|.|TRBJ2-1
CASSPILSYNEQFF
TGTGCCAGCAGTCCAATTCTTTCCTACAATGAGCAGTTCTTC
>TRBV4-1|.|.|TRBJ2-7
CASSQDSSGAYEQYF
TGCGCCAGCAGCCAAGATTCGTCCGGAGCCTACGAGCAGTACTTC
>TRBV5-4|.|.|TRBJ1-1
CASSAGVMNTEAFF
TGTGCCAGCAGCGCCGGAGTCATGAACACTGAAGCTTTCTTT
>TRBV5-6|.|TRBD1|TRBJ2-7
CASSFGSLDRLPWEQYF
TGTGCCAGCAGCTTCGGCTCCTTGGACAGGCTTCCATGGGAGCAGTACTTC
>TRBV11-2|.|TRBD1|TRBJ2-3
CASRPGQGDYTDTQYF
TGTGCCAGCAGACCCGGACAGGGGGATTATACAGATACGCAGTATTTT
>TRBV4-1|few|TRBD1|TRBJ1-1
CASTDGSGTGNTEAFF
TGCGCCAGCACCGACGGGTCCGGGACAGGGAACACTGAAGCTTTCTTT
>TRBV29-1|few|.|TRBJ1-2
CSVLTGYGYTF
TGCAGCGTCTTGACAGGCTATGGCTACACCTTC
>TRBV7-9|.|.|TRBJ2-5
CASSLGGRETQYF
TGTGCCAGCAGCTTAGGGGGAAGGGAGACCCAGTACTTC
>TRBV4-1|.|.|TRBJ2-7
CASSRYPTTSYEQYF
TGCGCCAGCAGCCGCTATCCGACAACCTCCTACGAGCAGTACTTC
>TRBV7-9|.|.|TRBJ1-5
CASSLMGYNQPQHF
TGTGCCAGCAGCCTAATGGGATACAATCAGCCCCAGCATTTT
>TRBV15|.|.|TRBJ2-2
CATSRDSPGELFF
TGTGCCACCAGCAGAGATAGCCCCGGGGAGCTGTTTTTT
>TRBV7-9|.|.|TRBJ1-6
CASSLDFTADSPLHF
TGTGCCAGCAGCTTAGATTTCACAGCCGATTCACCCCTCCACTTT
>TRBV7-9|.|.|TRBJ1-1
CASSLAGKNTEAFF
TGTGCCAGCAGCTTAGCTGGAAAGAACACTGAAGCTTTCTTT
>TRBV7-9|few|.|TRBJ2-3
CASSLGLDTQYF
TGTGCCAGCAGCTTAGGTCTCGATACGCAGTATTTT
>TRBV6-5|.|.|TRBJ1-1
CASRPTGTKNTEAFF
TGTGCCAGCAGACCGACCGGGACAAAGAACACTGAAGCTTTCTTT